This T cell receptor (beta chain) was identified in a study of cytomegalovirus exposure and HLA in healthy donors. This CDR3 has 15 amino acids. V dropped 0 bases and J dropped 7; count of bases not matched to a gene: 5. CDR1 and CDR2 from the germline V gene are PRHDT and FYEKMQ (reference sequence). The primer mix had 60 Vbeta and 13 Jbeta primers. Measured with immunoSEQ multiplex PCR; TCRdb has only the in-frame clones, and not every one. The sample holds 150,000 to 200,000 clones, around 83% seen once. The TCR was taken from a woman under 30 in good health and CMV-seronegative. Sequenced material: PBMCs. This chain joins TRBV13 and TRBJ1-4, with 7 bases lining up with TRBD1. CDR3 DNA: TGTGCCAGCAGCTTAGGTCGGGCAGGGGGTGAAAAACTGTTTTTT. It specifies CASSLGRAGGEKLFF. Full variable domain (outside the CDR3, taken from reference TRBV13 and TRBJ1-4): AAGVIQSPRHLIKEKRETATLKCYPIPRHDTVYWYQQGPGQDPQFLISFYEKMQSDKGSIPDRFSAQQFSDYHSELNMSSLELGDSALYFCASSLGRAGGEKLFFGSGTQLSVL.